The rows below give T cell receptor beta chains drawn from one sample of a study of sequential checkpoint blockade in melanoma. Libraries were prepared by immunoSEQ multiplex PCR; TCRdb keeps only in-frame clonotypes and omits some of them. This table holds 3,900 or so clones, 63% found once. This specimen was CD8+ T cells sorted from blood (inferred from file names), taken from a patient given nivolumab and ipilimumab in sequence. These receptor sequences come from a human donor with melanoma. The CDR3 runs from the conserved cysteine through the conserved F or W. A D gene is named only where the DNA matches it firmly. The size of a clone is reported for some rows only, either as once, few or many, or as a class for expanded clones.

d_call	clone_size	cdr3_length	v_call	j_call	cdr3_nt	cdr3_aa
TRBD1	-	14	TRBV6-5	TRBJ2-7	TGTGCCAGCAGTCCTGCAGCGACAGGGGACGAGCAGTACTTC	CASSPAATGDEQYF
-	few	15	TRBV28	TRBJ1-6	TGTGCCAGCAGTACCCGGACACCTAATAATTCACCCCTCCACTTT	CASSTRTPNNSPLHF
TRBD1	few	16	TRBV7-9	TRBJ1-5	TGTGCCAGCAGCTTACGGGACAGGGGGGCCAATCAGCCCCAGCATTTT	CASSLRDRGANQPQHF
-	-	13	TRBV27	TRBJ1-1	TGTGCCAGCAATTTCCGGGATGGAGGAGAAGCTTTCTTT	CASNFRDGGEAFF
-	-	16	TRBV5-6	TRBJ1-5	TGTGCCAGCAGTTATTGGGGGGTAGGTCGGAATCAGCCCCAGCATTTT	CASSYWGVGRNQPQHF
-	few	14	TRBV5-1	TRBJ1-1	TGCGCCAGCAGCTCGGTACTGGAGGGCACTGAAGCTTTCTTT	CASSSVLEGTEAFF
-	-	12	TRBV2	TRBJ2-7	TGTGCCAGCAGTGATCTCTGGACAGAGCAGTACTTC	CASSDLWTEQYF
-	-	13	TRBV27	TRBJ2-7	TGTGCCAGCAGGACGGGTGGCTCCTACGAGCAGTACTTC	CASRTGGSYEQYF
-	-	15	TRBV6-4	TRBJ2-7	TGTGCCAGCAGTGGCGGGACGTTCGAACACTACGAGCAGTACTTC	CASSGGTFEHYEQYF
-	once	14	TRBV7-9	TRBJ2-7	TGTGCCAGCAGCTGGACCTTGGAGGGATACGAGCAGTACTTC	CASSWTLEGYEQYF
-	-	16	TRBV14	TRBJ2-7	TGTGCCAGCAGCCAAGTCGGGTCAAGGAGTATCTACGAGCAGTACTTC	CASSQVGSRSIYEQYF
TRBD2	-	15	TRBV5-1	TRBJ2-7	TGCGCCAGCAGCTTGGTTGGCGGGAGATCCGGCGAGCAGTACTTC	CASSLVGGRSGEQYF
-	-	12	TRBV29-1	TRBJ2-1	TGCAGCGTTGACCAGCGGGTCAATGAGCAGTTCTTC	CSVDQRVNEQFF
-	-	13	TRBV7-3	TRBJ1-1	TGTGCCAGCAGCTTAGGGAAGGGGACTGAAGCTTTCTTT	CASSLGKGTEAFF
-	-	15	TRBV19	TRBJ1-2	TGTGCCAGCAGTACAACGGGTTCCTCTCCCTATGGCTACACCTTC	CASSTTGSSPYGYTF
TRBD1	-	14	TRBV4-3	TRBJ1-1	TGCGCCAGCAGCCAGGCCCCGGGACAGGGGGAAGCTTTCTTT	CASSQAPGQGEAFF
TRBD1	-	14	TRBV6-1	TRBJ2-7	TGTGCCAGCATCGGGACAGGGGGATTCTACGAGCAGTACTTC	CASIGTGGFYEQYF
TRBD1	-	19	TRBV4-3	TRBJ2-2	TGCGCCAGCAGCCAAGGGTCCCCGACAGGGGTTCAAGACACCGGGGAGCTGTTTTTT	CASSQGSPTGVQDTGELFF
-	-	14	TRBV9	TRBJ1-1	TGTGCCAGCAGCGTAAGTTCAGGGGAGACTGAAGCTTTCTTT	CASSVSSGETEAFF
TRBD2	-	15	TRBV7-9	TRBJ2-7	TGTGCCAGCAGCTTCGATGCTAGCGGCCCCTACGAGCAGTACTTC	CASSFDASGPYEQYF
-	-	14	TRBV7-2	TRBJ1-2	TGTGCCAGCACCCCTGGGCAAACCGCCTATGGCTACACCTTC	CASTPGQTAYGYTF
-	-	13	TRBV2	TRBJ1-2	TGTGCCAGCGAGGCCGGTGGAGGATATGGCTACACCTTC	CASEAGGGYGYTF
-	-	15	TRBV27	TRBJ2-7	TGTGCCAGCAGTTTATCCAGGGGGGACGCGTACGAGCAGTACTTC	CASSLSRGDAYEQYF
TRBD1	-	13	TRBV29-1	TRBJ1-2	TGCAGCGTTGATCGGGACAGGGGTTATGGCTACACCTTC	CSVDRDRGYGYTF
-	few	14	TRBV7-9	TRBJ1-1	TGTGCCAGCAGCTCCAATACTGGACAACTAGAAGCTTTCTTT	CASSSNTGQLEAFF
TRBD1	-	13	TRBV29-1	TRBJ1-2	TGCAGCGTCCGGGACAGCGCTAACTATGGCTACACCTTC	CSVRDSANYGYTF
-	-	14	TRBV5-5	TRBJ1-2	TGTGCCAGCAGCTTGTTCGAGGGTTCTCTCGGCTACACCTTC	CASSLFEGSLGYTF
-	few	14	TRBV11-2	TRBJ1-1	TGTGCCAGCAGCGCCGGACAGATGAACACTGAAGCTTTCTTT	CASSAGQMNTEAFF
-	few	12	TRBV13	TRBJ2-7	TGTGCCAGCAGCCAACGAGCCTACGAGCAGTACTTC	CASSQRAYEQYF
-	-	16	TRBV18	TRBJ2-7	TGTGCCAGCTCACCACTCGAGGGCATGGGCTCCTACGAGCAGTACTTC	CASSPLEGMGSYEQYF